Sequencing of this TCR beta chain was carried out in a study of response to subunit inactivated influenza vaccine. Regarding the study as a whole: Authors suggested that a seasonal influenza vaccination recruits few new T cells each time.

TCRdb ran MiXCR on the RT-PCR reads and lists one entry per CDR3 protein. The repertoire includes a few hundred thousand distinct CDR3 sequences, more than 7% of them detected once, and less than 15% sits in the top ten. In its sample, this clonotype was seen a few times. Antigen specificity is unknown. The receptor was isolated from a man in his fifties or sixties who received an inactivated influenza vaccine. The input for sequencing was PBMCs from blood, taken roughly 24 months after vaccination.

CDR3 residues: CAWSSSGNEQFF. The CDR3 DNA reads TGTGCCTGGAGCTCCTCCGGGAATGAGCAGTTCTTC. The J gene is TRBJ2-1, the V gene TRBV7-9; D is uncertain. V lost 11 bases and J 7 bases, leaving 15 bases between the germline ends. The CDR3 has 12 residues. Germline V lookup: CDR1 SEHNR, CDR2 FQNEAQ (reference sequence). The variable domain in full, with the rest retrieved from reference TRBV7-9 and TRBJ2-1, is DTGVSQNPRHKITKRGQNVTFRCDPISEHNRLYWYRQTLGQGPEFLTYFQNEAQLEKSRLLSDRFSAERPKGSFSTLEIQRTEQGDSAMYLCAWSSSGNEQFFGPGTRLTVL.